Shown below are 10 T cell receptor beta chains from a single sample sequenced in a study of blood T cell repertoires in COVID-19. Produced via immunoSEQ multiplex PCR; TCRdb's table is partial and in-frame only. Of roughly 110,000 clones listed, 88% are singletons. Sequencing input: peripheral blood. These receptors came from a man in his fifties with active or convalescent COVID-19.

The CDR3 DNA is TGTGCCAGCAGTTACTCGATAGTACTACGGGAGAACACTGAAGCTTTCTTT. Its translation is CASSYSIVLRENTEAFF. The V and J genes are TRBV6-2 or TRBV6-3 and TRBJ1-1; D not certain. This CDR3 comprises 17 residues. Trimming stripped 0 bases from V and 1 base from J, with 15 bases between. Looked up from germline, CDR1 is MNHEY and CDR2 is SVGEGT.

The CDR3 DNA reads TGCGCCAGCAGTGGGGAGACCCCTACCTACGAGCAGTACTTC. Its protein product is CASSGETPTYEQYF. This chain connects TRBV10-2 to TRBJ2-7, with D perhaps matching TRBD2 (5 bases). The CDR3 length is 14 residues. V dropped 4 bases and J dropped 2 bases, with 12 bases sitting between them. Germline V CDR1 and CDR2: WSHSY, SAAADI.

This chain uses TRBV7-7 with TRBJ2-5; D is possibly TRBD1 (8 bases). Germline CDR1 and CDR2: SSHAT and FNYEAQ (reference sequence). CDR3 length equals 15 residues. Trimming pared 2 bases from V and 2 bases from J, leaving 12 bases between. The CDR3 is CASSLTGGGQETQYF. CDR3 sequence (DNA): TGTGCCAGCAGCTTAACAGGGGGGGGACAAGAGACCCAGTACTTC.

V gene TRBV3-1 (or the pseudogene TRBV3-2) combines with J gene TRBJ2-7; the match to TRBD2 covers 8 bases. CDR1 and CDR2 from the germline V gene are LGHDT and YNNKEL (reference sequence). CDR3 length: 13 amino acids. The V gene end was trimmed by 4 bases and the J gene end by 5 bases; junction bases not matched to a gene: 4. The CDR3, as DNA: TGTGCCAGCAGCCTAGCGGGAATCAACGAGCAGTACTTC. Its translation: CASSLAGINEQYF.

The V call is TRBV7-9, the J call TRBJ1-2; no clear D. This CDR3 comprises 14 residues. Trimming removed 1 base at V and 2 bases at J, with 8 bases between. Germline V CDR1 and CDR2: SEHNR, FQNEAQ (reference sequence). The CDR3 protein is CASSLVVQNYGYTF. The CDR3, as DNA: TGTGCCAGCAGCTTAGTTGTACAGAACTATGGCTACACCTTC.

A single count supports this clone. The V gene is TRBV5-1, the J gene TRBJ2-1, with D possibly matching TRBD2 (6 bases). The CDR3 has 16 amino acids. The germline V gene encodes CDR1 SGHRS and CDR2 YFSETQ. Trimming cost V 2 bases and J 4 bases, with 16 bases left between them. The CDR3 DNA reads as TGCGCCAGCAGCTTTTCAACCGGGACTTCTTACAATGAGCAGTTCTTC. Amino acids: CASSFSTGTSYNEQFF.

This chain connects TRBV10-3 to TRBJ2-5; a weak D match, TRBD2 (6 bases). Trimming shortened V by 1 base and J by 4 bases, and 7 bases separated the two germline ends. CDR1 is ENHRY and CDR2 is SYGVKD in the germline V gene. The CDR3 is 13 residues long. This chain's CDR3 is CAISEWGGETQYF. CDR3 nucleotide sequence: TGTGCCATCAGTGAGTGGGGAGGAGAGACCCAGTACTTC.

This clone was picked up one time. V usage is TRBV27 and J usage is TRBJ2-1; TRBD2 aligns across 8 bases. J was trimmed by 2 bases and V by 5 bases; bases with no gene match: 14. Germline assignment: CDR1 MNHEY and CDR2 SMNVEV (reference sequence). CDR3 length: 18 residues. The CDR3 DNA follows: TGTGCCAGCAGTGAAGATACCGGGACTAGGGTACCCTACAATGAGCAGTTCTTC. Amino acid sequence: CASSEDTGTRVPYNEQFF.

This chain joins TRBV4-1 and TRBJ2-1; 8 bases align to TRBD2. The CDR3 is 15 amino acids. The germline gives CDR1 MGHRA, CDR2 YSYEKL. V was clipped by 1 base and J by 9 bases; unmatched bases: 8. CDR3 coding DNA: TGCGCCAGCAGCCAAGTATCGGGAGGGCCTACTGAGCAGTTCTTC. It is translated as CASSQVSGGPTEQFF.

The rearrangement joins TRBV7-2 to TRBJ2-4, with 8 bases matching TRBD2. This CDR3 spans 17 amino acids. J lost 3 bases, V lost 5 bases, and 12 bases had no gene match. Germline V gives CDR1 SGHTA, CDR2 FQGNSA. CDR3 nucleotides: TGTGCCAGCAGCCCCTCGGGAGGGGGGCTAGTCAAAAACATTCAGTACTTC. It translates to CASSPSGGGLVKNIQYF.